This T cell receptor (beta chain) was documented in a study of spatial heterogeneity in lung cancer. Study information: In the raw reads, each unique TCR and UMI combination was present more than ten times on average. Regarding the study as a whole: The number of expanded tumor alpha and beta chains correlated with mutation number.

Trimming took 5 bases from V and 0 from J, leaving 11 bases between them. The length of the CDR3 is 16 residues. Germline lookup yields CDR1 SGHTA and CDR2 FQGNSA. Regarding this clonotype: Its antigen remains unknown.

The time point denotes: sample taken at primary tumor resection. Researchers sequenced whole RNA taken from tumor, nontumor lung or frozen PBMC without sorting. MiXCR, run by TCRdb on the 5' RACE reads, gives a single entry per CDR3 protein. Of nearly 25,000 distinct CDR3 sequences in the sample, under 9.5% are singletons; the top ten hold roughly 8%. The V and J genes are TRBV7-2 and TRBJ1-6, with D hard to call. This TCR came from a male donor with early-stage non-small cell lung cancer. The source was lung tumor tissue, collected at surgery. The CDR3 DNA follows: TGTGCCAGCAGCCCGCAAGCTAGCTCCTATAATTCACCCCTCCACTTT. This encodes CASSPQASSYNSPLHF.